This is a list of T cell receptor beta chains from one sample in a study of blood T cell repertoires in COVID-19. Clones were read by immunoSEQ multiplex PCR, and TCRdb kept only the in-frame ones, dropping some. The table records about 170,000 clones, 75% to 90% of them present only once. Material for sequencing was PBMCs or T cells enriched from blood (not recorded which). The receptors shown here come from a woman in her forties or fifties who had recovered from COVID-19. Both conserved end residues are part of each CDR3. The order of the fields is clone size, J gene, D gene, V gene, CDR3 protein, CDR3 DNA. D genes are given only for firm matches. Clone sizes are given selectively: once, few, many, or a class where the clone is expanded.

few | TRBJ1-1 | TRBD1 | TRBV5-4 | CASKPRGTVMNTEAFF | TGTGCCAGCAAGCCGAGGGGGACAGTTATGAACACTGAAGCTTTCTTT
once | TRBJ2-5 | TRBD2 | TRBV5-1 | CASSLLAGGQETQYF | TGCGCCAGCAGCCTTCTAGCGGGGGGGCAAGAGACCCAGTACTTC
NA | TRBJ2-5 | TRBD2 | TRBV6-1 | CASSGRTSGGPRETQYF | TGTGCCAGCAGTGGCCGGACTAGCGGGGGGCCCCGAGAGACCCAGTACTTC
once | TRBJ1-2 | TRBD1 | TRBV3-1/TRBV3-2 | CASSLTGGVGGYTF | TGTGCCAGCAGTCTCACAGGGGGCGTAGGTGGCTACACCTTC
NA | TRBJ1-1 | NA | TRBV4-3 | CASSHFGRNTEAFF | TGCGCCAGCAGCCATTTTGGGCGGAACACTGAAGCTTTCTTT
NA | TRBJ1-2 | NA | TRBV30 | CAWTGWYGYTF | TGTGCCTGGACAGGGTGGTATGGCTACACCTTC
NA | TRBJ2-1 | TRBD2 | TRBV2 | CASLAGTSGSGEQFF | TGTGCCAGTCTCGCCGGGACTAGCGGGAGTGGTGAGCAGTTCTTC
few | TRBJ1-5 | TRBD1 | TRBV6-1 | CASSEEGTGAQPQHF | TGTGCCAGCAGTGAAGAAGGGACAGGGGCACAGCCCCAGCATTTT
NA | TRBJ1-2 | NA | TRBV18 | CASSLTGQKRGYTF | TGTGCCAGCTCACTGACGGGTCAAAAGAGAGGCTACACCTTC
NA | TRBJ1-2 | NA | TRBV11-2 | CASSLGQSNYGYTF | TGTGCCAGCAGCTTAGGGCAGTCTAACTATGGCTACACCTTC
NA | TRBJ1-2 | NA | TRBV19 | CASSGLYGYTF | TGTGCCAGTTCAGGGCTCTATGGCTACACCTTC